Following are 20 T cell receptor beta chains from one sample sequenced in a study of T cell changes during pregnancy in multiple sclerosis. Clones were sequenced by immunoSEQ multiplex PCR, and TCRdb holds only the in-frame ones, with some missing. The data hold approximately 50,000 clones, with approximately 90% observed a single time. Here the sequenced sample was CD4+ T cells from peripheral blood mononuclear cells, taken after pregnancy. The receptors were gathered from a female donor with multiple sclerosis, enrolled in a pregnancy study.

The V and J genes are TRBV7-2 and TRBJ2-1; D may be TRBD1 (6 bases). Per germline, CDR1 SGHTA and CDR2 FQGNSA. Trimming stripped 2 bases from V and 2 bases from J, with 10 bases between. The CDR3 loop spans 15 amino acids. The CDR3 DNA reads as TGTGCCAGCAGCTTATCAGGGGCAGCCTACAATGAGCAGTTCTTC. Translating it yields CASSLSGAAYNEQFF. The full variable domain, rest sourced from reference TRBV7-2 and TRBJ2-1, is GAGVSQSPSNKVTEKGKDVELRCDPISGHTALYWYRQSLGQGLEFLIYFQGNSAPDKSGLPSDRFSAERTGGSVSTLTIQRTQQEDSAVYLCASSLSGAAYNEQFFGPGTRLTVL.

In this sample, this clone turned up once. The V gene is TRBV2, the J gene TRBJ1-1, with a tentative D call TRBD1 (6 bases). The CDR3 contains 13 residues. The V and J ends lost 11 bases and 6 bases respectively, with 19 bases between them. Per germline, CDR1 SNHLY and CDR2 FYNNEI. CDR3: CAVAAGGAAEAFF. The DNA for the CDR3 is TGTGCCGTCGCGGCGGGGGGCGCCGCTGAAGCTTTCTTT. Full variable domain (outside the CDR3, taken from reference TRBV2 and TRBJ1-1): EPEVTQTPSHQVTQMGQEVILRCVPISNHLYFYWYRQILGQKVEFLVSFYNNEISEKSEIFDDQFSVERPDGSNFTLKIRSTKLEDSAMYFCAVAAGGAAEAFFGQGTRLTVV.

The gene calls are TRBV6-6 and TRBJ1-1, with 9 positions matching TRBD1. V dropped 8 bases and J dropped 5; count of bases not matched to a gene: 6. CDR3 size: 13 residues. CDR1 is MNHNY, CDR2 SVGAGI, per germline (reference sequence). The CDR3 spells CASLRTGETEAFF. The CDR3 DNA follows: TGTGCCAGCCTCAGGACAGGGGAGACTGAAGCTTTCTTT.

This rearrangement joins TRBV2 to TRBJ2-5; 8 bases match TRBD2. There are 14 residues in the CDR3. CDR1 SNHLY and CDR2 FYNNEI come from the germline V gene. After removal of 4 bases from V and 5 bases from J, the junction contained 6 bases not matched to a gene. In DNA form, the CDR3 reads TGTGCCAGCAGTGTTCGGGAGGGTTCCGAGACCCAGTACTTC. Residues: CASSVREGSETQYF.

The chain's CDR3 is CASSVGSGGYEQYF. CDR3 coding DNA: TGTGCCAGCAGTGTTGGGAGCGGGGGTTACGAGCAGTACTTC. This chain links TRBV6-1 with TRBJ2-7; TRBD2 matches at 8 bases. CDR3 length equals 14 residues. Losses at the gene ends were 4 bases for V and 4 bases for J; bases not matched to a gene: 6. Germline CDR1 MNHNS, CDR2 SASEGT.

The chain couples TRBV4-3 to TRBJ1-2, with 8 bases that match TRBD1. CDR1 and CDR2 (germline): LGHNA, YSLEER. Unmatched junction bases numbered 13, after V lost 2 bases and J lost 8 bases. This CDR3 is 16 amino acids long. CDR3 bases: TGCGCCAGCAGCCAACCCATCCGGGCAGGGGGCTTAGGCTACACCTTC. Translating gives CASSQPIRAGGLGYTF.

The CDR3 DNA reads as TGTGCCACCAGCACATTCGGGACTCTTCAAGAGACCCAGTACTTC. Translation: CATSTFGTLQETQYF. V usage is TRBV15 and J usage is TRBJ2-5, with a weak D call TRBD2 (6 bases). V was cut by 4 bases and J by 2 bases, with 14 bases left in between. The CDR3 sequence is 15 residues long. Germline V lookup: CDR1 LNHNV, CDR2 YYDKDF (reference sequence).

DNA for the CDR3: TGTGCCAGCAGCTTAGGGGCCGGGGCCGGGGAGCTGTTTTTT. It specifies CASSLGAGAGELFF. The genes are TRBV7-6 and TRBJ2-2; perhaps TRBD2 as D (5 bases). The CDR3 extends over 14 amino acids. The V end was cut by 1 base, the J end by 6 bases, with 9 bases between. CDR1 SGHVS and CDR2 FNYEAQ come from the germline V gene.

The V call is TRBV7-9, the J call TRBJ2-7; the D is unclear. Trimming took 0 bases from V and 1 from J, leaving 7 bases between them. Germline CDR1 is SEHNR and CDR2 is FQNEAQ (reference sequence). CDR3 size: 14 residues. CDR3 in amino acids: CASSLASTSYEQYF. The CDR3 DNA reads as TGTGCCAGCAGCTTAGCGTCCACATCCTACGAGCAGTACTTC.

CDR3 loop: CSVVNTGTVSGNTIYF. In DNA, the CDR3 is TGCAGCGTTGTAAACACAGGGACCGTCTCTGGAAACACCATATATTTT. This chain links TRBV29-1 with TRBJ1-3; possible D gene TRBD1, 6 bases. The CDR3 is made up of 16 amino acids. Germline V gene lookup returns CDR1 SQVTM and CDR2 ANQGSEA. V gave up 4 bases and J gave up 0 bases, with 16 bases separating them. Together with reference TRBV29-1 and TRBJ1-3, the CDR3 gives the full variable domain: SAVISQKPSRDICQRGTSLTIQCQVDSQVTMMFWYRQQPGQSLTLIATANQGSEATYESGFVIDKFPISRPNLTFSTLTVSNMSPEDSSIYLCSVVNTGTVSGNTIYFGEGSWLTVV.

The CDR3 reads CASSRQQGEAFF. The CDR3 region has the DNA TGTGCCAGCAGCCGACAGCAAGGAGAAGCTTTCTTT. V and J are TRBV27 and TRBJ1-1; tentatively, D is TRBD1 (5 bases). Per the germline V gene, CDR1 is MNHEY and CDR2 is SMNVEV (reference sequence). With 6 bases removed from V and 8 bases from J, the gap between germline ends came to 13 bases. The CDR3 consists of 12 residues.

This rearrangement joins TRBV7-2 to TRBJ1-2, with TRBD1 as a possible D gene (5 bases). The ends were cut back, 6 bases at V and 4 bases at J, with 24 bases in the middle. Looked up from germline, CDR1 is SGHTA and CDR2 is FQGNSA. CDR3 length: 17 amino acids. CDR3 in amino acids: CASSPRLVGGGGYGYTF. CDR3 DNA: TGTGCCAGCAGTCCCCGTCTCGTCGGGGGTGGGGGCTATGGCTACACCTTC.

The rearrangement links TRBV7-2 to TRBJ2-3, with TRBD1 matching 7 bases. The J segment lost 5 bases and the V segment lost 10 bases, leaving 12 bases of the junction unmatched. This CDR3 spans 14 amino acids. Germline V gene sequence: CDR1 SGHTA, CDR2 FQGNSA. CDR3 in DNA: TGTGCCACTCAGAGTCGCAGGGGGTTAGATACGCAGTATTTT. This encodes CATQSRRGLDTQYF.

The gene calls are TRBV19 and TRBJ1-1; D ambiguous. The CDR3 loop spans 19 amino acids. Deletions cut 7 bases from V and 1 base from J, with 28 bases between. Germline V gives CDR1 LNHDA, CDR2 SQIVND (reference sequence). CDR3 sequence reads: CASTKLGREFRISNTEAFF. The CDR3 DNA reads as TGTGCCAGTACCAAACTGGGCCGGGAATTCCGCATCTCGAACACTGAAGCTTTCTTT.

J is TRBJ2-6 and V is TRBV5-6; 8 positions agree with TRBD1. CDR1 SGHDT and CDR2 YYEEEE come from the germline V gene. Trimming cost V 4 bases and J 3 bases; bases outside gene matches: 3. The CDR3 has 15 amino acids. The CDR3 DNA reads TGTGCCAGCAGCACAGGGGGAGGTGGGGCCAACGTCCTGACTTTC. Its translation is CASSTGGGGANVLTF. The whole variable domain, remainder taken from reference TRBV5-6 and TRBJ2-6, is DAGVTQSPTHLIKTRGQQVTLRCSPKSGHDTVSWYQQALGQGPQFIFQYYEEEERQRGNFPDRFSGHQFPNYSSELNVNALLLGDSALYLCASSTGGGGANVLTFGAGSRLTVL.

The chain links TRBV4-1 to TRBJ2-3; possible D gene TRBD1, 6 bases. The CDR3 is 15 residues long. Germline V gives CDR1 MGHRA, CDR2 YSYEKL. V dropped 3 bases and J dropped 3 bases, with 13 bases sitting between them. The chain's CDR3 is CASSQGQGITDTQYF. CDR3 bases: TGCGCCAGCAGCCAGGGTCAGGGGATAACAGATACGCAGTATTTT.

V is TRBV6-1 and J is TRBJ2-7; 8 bases fit TRBD2. Trimming removed 2 bases from V and 7 bases from J; junction bases left unmatched: 13. The CDR3 is 16 residues long. Germline assignment: CDR1 MNHNS and CDR2 SASEGT. The CDR3 DNA is TGTGCCAGCAGTGAAACTCAGCGGGGGTGGGAGAAAGAGCAGTACTTC. As protein: CASSETQRGWEKEQYF.

The rearrangement uses TRBV19 and TRBJ2-2, with a possible D match to TRBD1 (5 bases). Germline CDR1 LNHDA, CDR2 SQIVND (reference sequence). The CDR3 has 15 residues. V gave up 5 bases and J gave up 6 bases, with 16 bases separating them. In DNA form, the CDR3 reads TGTGCCAGTAGTCCAAATAACTTCAGGGCCGGGGAGCTGTTTTTT. Translation: CASSPNNFRAGELFF.

The CDR3 nucleotides read TGCGCCAGCAGCTTTGGGACATTTAGGGACACTGAAGCTTTCTTT. This translates into CASSFGTFRDTEAFF. The chain employs TRBV5-1 and TRBJ1-1, with a possible D match to TRBD1 (6 bases). The V gene lost 2 bases and the J gene lost 3 bases, with 14 bases spanning the gap. Germline lookup yields CDR1 SGHRS and CDR2 YFSETQ. This CDR3 contains 15 residues.

This chain links TRBV10-3 with TRBJ2-5, with 9 bases identical to TRBD1. J lost 1 base, V lost 4 bases, and 4 bases had no gene match. CDR3 length: 15 residues. CDR1 and CDR2 from the germline V gene are ENHRY and SYGVKD. This CDR3 reads CAISAQDRGQETQYF. For the CDR3, the DNA is TGTGCCATCAGTGCCCAGGACAGGGGCCAAGAGACCCAGTACTTC.